This entry concerns a single T cell receptor (beta chain). The antigen is unknown. Additional DNA sequences in this sample encode the identical CDR3. This CDR3 contains 16 residues. The germline V gene has CDR1 MDHEN and CDR2 SYDVKM. The sample is drawn from a study of Tregs in tolerant kidney transplant recipients. General study results and limits: No direct test of biological reproducibility was done here. Tregs expanded with activated donor B cells seemed most donor-specific.

Method: immunoSEQ multiplex PCR; TCRdb's copy keeps in-frame clones and lacks some. Altogether about 64,000 clones are present, about 87% being singletons, with the ten largest covering 3.8%. The nonmyeloablative bone marrow transplants came from related graft donors, with transient mixed chimerism. Unstimulated Tregs (CD4+CD25+CD127-) and CD4+CD25- non-Tregs were sorted from PBMCs. The chain has TRBV28 and TRBJ1-6; the D gene is possibly TRBD1 (6 bases). The sequenced sample was CD4+ T cells from blood (PBMCs), obtained 6 months after the transplant. This clonotype originated in a human patient who received a combined kidney and bone marrow transplant. Some T cells may be supplied by the graft donor. CDR3 in amino acids: CATLTGKSSYNSPLHF. The DNA of the CDR3 is TGTGCTACCCTGACAGGCAAGAGCTCCTATAATTCACCCCTCCACTTT.